The 6 T cell receptor beta chains below all came from one sample that was sequenced in a study of HIV-infected patients and healthy controls. TCRdb ran MiXCR on the 5' RACE reads and lists one entry per CDR3 protein. The repertoire holds around 62,000 distinct CDR3 sequences, with approximately 21% as singletons. Input material: CD4+ T cells from blood. These receptors all stem from a human donor in good health.

The CDR3 DNA reads as TGTGCCAGCAGTTGGGGCGGCGGGGGGGCCGCCCCAGATACGCAGTATTTT. It specifies CASSWGGGGAAPDTQYF. The V call is TRBV12-3 or TRBV12-4, the J call TRBJ2-3; TRBD2 matches 9 bases. The CDR3 loop spans 17 amino acids. J was trimmed by 4 bases and V by 4 bases; bases with no gene match: 12.

The genes are TRBV6-4 and TRBJ2-7; possible D gene TRBD1, 6 bases. Germline CDR1 reads MRHNA; CDR2 reads SNTAGT. The CDR3 covers 23 residues. V lost 1 base to trimming and J lost 0 bases, with 34 bases between them. CDR3 protein: CASSDLRRDRNLFTTISSYEQYF. The DNA of the CDR3 is TGTGCCAGCAGTGACTTACGGAGAGACAGGAATCTTTTTACTACTATTAGCTCCTACGAGCAGTACTTC.

Note on this clonotype: This may stem from a read error, because a much larger clone lies one nucleotide away. This chain uses TRBV14 with TRBJ1-3; TRBD1 aligns across 7 bases. Germline CDR1 is SGHDN and CDR2 is FVKESK. This CDR3 contains 14 residues. V dropped 5 bases and J dropped 0; count of bases not matched to a gene: 1. The CDR3 reads CASSWDSSGNTIYF. CDR3 in DNA: TGTGCCAGCAGCTGGGACAGCTCTGGAAACACCATATATTTT.

In its sample, this clonotype was seen many times. The rearrangement joins TRBV6-5 to TRBJ1-1; the D gene is possibly TRBD1 (5 bases). V was clipped by 5 bases and J by 10 bases, with 17 bases between them. The CDR3 contains 13 residues. Germline values: CDR1 MNHEY, CDR2 SVGAGI. In DNA form, the CDR3 reads TGTGCCAGCAGTCCCTCAGGGCTCGCGAGAGCTTTCTTT. Protein product: CASSPSGLARAFF.

The V and J genes are TRBV5-1 and TRBJ1-3; 9 bases align to TRBD1. CDR1 is SGHRS, CDR2 YFSETQ, per germline. The junction had 9 bases not matched to a gene; V was cut back by 5 bases and J by 3 bases. The CDR3 runs to 16 residues. CDR3 nucleotides: TGCGCCAGCAGTCTTGGGACAGGGACCATTGGAAACACCATATATTTT. Translation gives CASSLGTGTIGNTIYF.

This clonotype was detected ten times or more. CDR3: CSVRGHGNQPQHF. The CDR3 DNA reads TGCAGCGTTCGGGGGCATGGCAATCAGCCCCAGCATTTT. The chain combines TRBV29-1 with TRBJ1-5; TRBD1 might be the D (6 bases). This CDR3 region has 13 residues. V was cut by 5 bases and J by 2 bases, with 10 bases left in between. From germline, CDR1 is SQVTM and CDR2 ANQGSEA.